Reported below is one TCR beta chain. Its antigen target is currently unknown. The sample holds no much larger clone one base away, and base qualities are not on file. This record comes from a study of human T cells and chemical hapten exposure (dated by TCRdb to the early 2020s). In the study overall: For sensitization, 2% DPC in acetone was applied to a 2 cm by 2 cm area of upper inner arm skin. Throughout the study period of about 23 weeks, patients also received therapeutic DPC doses to the scalp every week. Patch testing was done on the upper back using Finn chambers containing 0.01% DPC, and results were scored after 6 days according to International Contact Dermatitis Research Group standards. The mostly female patient cohort included alopecia areata with under or over 50% scalp involvement, alopecia totalis and alopecia universalis. Libraries were pooled for sequencing, and variation in per-sample TCR yields was attributed mainly to small differences in library volumes within the pool. In alopecia patients, the study followed how the peripheral blood TCR repertoire changed in vivo over primary and secondary sensitization to diphenylcyclopropenone (DPC), a hapten. Blood samples were taken from patients before sensitization (week 0) and then at 2, 6 and about 24 weeks after DPC sensitization. For TCR sequencing, blood came from about 28 alopecia patients at anywhere from one to four time points (pre-sensitization, 2, 6 and 24 weeks).

Library preparation used RACE. Sequencing instrument: NextSeq 500. During library preparation, unique molecular identifiers were attached to individual cDNA molecules so that TCRs could be counted in a quantitative, reproducible way. For every blood RNA sample, sequencing covered both the TCR alpha and TCR beta chains. The authors' analysis ran thus. A median of about 100,000 TCRs per sample was observed, with a range of 23,224 to 690,600. V, J and CDR3 annotation of the TCR reads was carried out using the Decombinator software suite. Every sample was subsampled to the same number of TCRs (28,000) for the PS versus PT1 abundance plots. TCRs were defined as expanded if absent before sensitization and observed at least eight times at the 2-week time point. TCRdb itself trimmed the public reads at Q25 with fastp, ran MiXCR and retained productive beta chains. Each entry merges the rows of one CDR3 protein and shows their most common DNA and genes. TCRdb, rather than the study authors, made the V and J calls. The sample yields about 110,000 distinct CDR3 sequences; roughly a tenth were counted once. Of the sample, approximately 3% is held by the ten largest clones.

Per the publication, the time point label means: patch test 2, 6 weeks after DPC sensitization. The sample's treatment or condition label, in plain terms: therapeutic diphenylcyclopropenone sensitization with weekly scalp DPC. At every patch-test visit, the blood draw took place before the patch test was put on. Eligible patients were aged 18 to 70, diagnosed with alopecia, deemed suitable for DPC therapy, and excluded if pregnant. Unfractionated whole blood was collected in Tempus Blood RNA tubes, and total RNA was extracted from that blood. Based on the germline V gene, the CDR1 and CDR2 sequences are MNHEY and SVGAGI. Unmatched junction bases come to 3, with V trimmed by 0 bases and J by 2 bases. The CDR3 spans 15 residues, from the cysteine through the phenylalanine. The DNA shown is the 45-base CDR3, in frame from base 1. General conclusions and limits of the study: DPC sensitization did not change the number of TCRs with a frequency above 1 in 1000, and there was no evidence of changes in global repertoire structure. Repeated subsampling changed both the strength of the expansion versus patch-test correlation and the threshold at which that correlation became significant. Expanded TCRs formed significantly more large CDR3 similarity clusters than pre-sensitization or healthy control sets, consistent with antigen-driven responses. The number of PT1 expanded TCRs positively correlated with patch test score, significant at thresholds 8, 16 and 32 but not 4. Because every patient had alopecia, a presumed autoimmune disease, the patients' immune response might differ from that of healthy individuals.

The V gene is TRBV6-5 and the J gene is TRBJ1-1, and 7 junctional nucleotides match TRBD1. Sequenced material: whole blood, taken in connection with sensitization to the hapten diphenylcyclopropenone (DPC). The origin of this receptor is a woman in her forties with alopecia areata. Some clones in this sample may be carry-over from other donors' samples. The nucleotide sequence reads TGTGCCAGCAGTTACTCGAACAGGGGCAACACTGAAGCTTTCTTT. This encodes CASSYSNRGNTEAFF.